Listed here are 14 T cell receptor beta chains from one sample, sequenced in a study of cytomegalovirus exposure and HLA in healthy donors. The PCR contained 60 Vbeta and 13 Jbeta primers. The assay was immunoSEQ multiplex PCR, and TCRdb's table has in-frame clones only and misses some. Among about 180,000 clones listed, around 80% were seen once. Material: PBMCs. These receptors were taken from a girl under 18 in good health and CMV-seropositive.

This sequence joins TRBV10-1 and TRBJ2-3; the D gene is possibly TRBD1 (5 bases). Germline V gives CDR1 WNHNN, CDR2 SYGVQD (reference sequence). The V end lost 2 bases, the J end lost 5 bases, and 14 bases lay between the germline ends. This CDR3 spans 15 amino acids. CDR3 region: CASSEIRVGEDTQYF. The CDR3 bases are TGCGCCAGCAGTGAGATCCGGGTAGGGGAAGATACGCAGTATTTT.

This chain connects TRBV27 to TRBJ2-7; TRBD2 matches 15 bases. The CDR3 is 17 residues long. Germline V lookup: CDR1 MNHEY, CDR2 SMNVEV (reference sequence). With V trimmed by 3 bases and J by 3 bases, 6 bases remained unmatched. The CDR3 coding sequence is TGTGCCAGCAGTTTGCTGGGACTAGCGGGAGGAAACTACGAGCAGTACTTC. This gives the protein CASSLLGLAGGNYEQYF.

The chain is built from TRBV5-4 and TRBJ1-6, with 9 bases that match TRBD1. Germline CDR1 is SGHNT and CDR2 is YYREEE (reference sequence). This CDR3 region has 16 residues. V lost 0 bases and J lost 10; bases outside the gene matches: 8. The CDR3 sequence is CASSLGTGGKRSPLHF. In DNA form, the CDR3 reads TGTGCCAGCAGCTTGGGAACAGGGGGCAAAAGATCACCCCTCCACTTT.

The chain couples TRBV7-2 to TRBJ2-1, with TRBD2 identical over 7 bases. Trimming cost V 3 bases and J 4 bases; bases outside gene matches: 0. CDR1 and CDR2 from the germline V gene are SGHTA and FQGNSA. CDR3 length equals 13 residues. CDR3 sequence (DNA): TGTGCCAGCAGCTTCGGGGGGTACAATGAGCAGTTCTTC. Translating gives CASSFGGYNEQFF.

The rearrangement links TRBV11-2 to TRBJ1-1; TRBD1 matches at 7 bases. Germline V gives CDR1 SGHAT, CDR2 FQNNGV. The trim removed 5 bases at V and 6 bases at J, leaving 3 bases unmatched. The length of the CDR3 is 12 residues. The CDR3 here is CASSQTGAEAFF. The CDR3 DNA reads TGTGCCAGCAGCCAAACAGGGGCTGAAGCTTTCTTT.

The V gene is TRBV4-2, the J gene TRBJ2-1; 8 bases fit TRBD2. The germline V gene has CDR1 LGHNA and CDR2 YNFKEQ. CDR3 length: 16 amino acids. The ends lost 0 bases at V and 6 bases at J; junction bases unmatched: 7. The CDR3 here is CASSQDAAGGGNEQFF. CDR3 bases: TGTGCCAGCAGCCAAGATGCGGCGGGAGGAGGCAATGAGCAGTTCTTC.

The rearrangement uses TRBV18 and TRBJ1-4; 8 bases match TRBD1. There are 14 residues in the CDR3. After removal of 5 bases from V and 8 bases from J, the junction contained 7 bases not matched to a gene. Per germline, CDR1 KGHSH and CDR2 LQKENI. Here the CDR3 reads CASSTGTGPEKLFF. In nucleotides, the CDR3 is TGTGCCAGCTCAACCGGGACAGGCCCCGAAAAACTGTTTTTT. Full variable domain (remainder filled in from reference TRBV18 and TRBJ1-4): NAGVMQNPRHLVRRRGQEARLRCSPMKGHSHVYWYRQLPEEGLKFMVYLQKENIIDESGMPKERFSAEFPKEGPSILRIQQVVRGDSAAYFCASSTGTGPEKLFFGSGTQLSVL.

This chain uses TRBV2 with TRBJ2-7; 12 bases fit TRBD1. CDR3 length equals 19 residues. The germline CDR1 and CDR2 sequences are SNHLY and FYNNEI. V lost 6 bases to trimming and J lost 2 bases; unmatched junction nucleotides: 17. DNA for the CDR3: TGTGCCAGCAGAAGTGGGACAGGGGGCTCTAGCGGGGCGCCCTACGAGCAGTACTTC. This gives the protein CASRSGTGGSSGAPYEQYF.

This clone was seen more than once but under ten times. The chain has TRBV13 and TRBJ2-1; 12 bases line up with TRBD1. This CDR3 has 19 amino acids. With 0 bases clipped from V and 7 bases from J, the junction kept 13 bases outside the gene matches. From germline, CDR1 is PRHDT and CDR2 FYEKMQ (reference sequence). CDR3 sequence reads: CASSLGPPGTGGGGNEQFF. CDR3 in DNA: TGTGCCAGCAGCTTAGGACCTCCCGGGACAGGGGGCGGCGGGAATGAGCAGTTCTTC.

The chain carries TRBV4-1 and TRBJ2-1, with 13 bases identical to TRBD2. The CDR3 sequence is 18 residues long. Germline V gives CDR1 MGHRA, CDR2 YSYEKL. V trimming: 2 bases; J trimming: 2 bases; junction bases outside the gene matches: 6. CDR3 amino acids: CASSQTGTSGTPYNEQFF. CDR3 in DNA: TGCGCCAGCAGCCAAACCGGGACTAGCGGGACCCCCTACAATGAGCAGTTCTTC.

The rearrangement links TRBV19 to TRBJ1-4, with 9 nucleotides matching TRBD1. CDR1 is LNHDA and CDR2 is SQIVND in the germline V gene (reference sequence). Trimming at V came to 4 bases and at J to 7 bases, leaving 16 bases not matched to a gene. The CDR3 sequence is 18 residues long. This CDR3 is CASSRPGTGSLQGEKLFF. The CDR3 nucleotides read TGTGCCAGTAGTAGGCCCGGGACAGGGAGTCTTCAAGGTGAAAAACTGTTTTTT.

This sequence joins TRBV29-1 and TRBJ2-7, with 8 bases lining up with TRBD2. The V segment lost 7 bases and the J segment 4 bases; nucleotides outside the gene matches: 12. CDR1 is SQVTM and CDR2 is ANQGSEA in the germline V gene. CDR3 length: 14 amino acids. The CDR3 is CSALSGRGGYEQYF. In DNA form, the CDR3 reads TGCAGCGCCCTGAGCGGGAGAGGGGGTTACGAGCAGTACTTC.

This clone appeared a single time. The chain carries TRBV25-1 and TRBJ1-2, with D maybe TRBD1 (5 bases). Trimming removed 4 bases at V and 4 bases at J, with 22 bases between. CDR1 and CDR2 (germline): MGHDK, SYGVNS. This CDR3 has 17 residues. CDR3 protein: CASSGRRYGRGGYGYTF. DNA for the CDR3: TGTGCCAGCAGTGGGCGAAGGTACGGGAGGGGCGGCTATGGCTACACCTTC.

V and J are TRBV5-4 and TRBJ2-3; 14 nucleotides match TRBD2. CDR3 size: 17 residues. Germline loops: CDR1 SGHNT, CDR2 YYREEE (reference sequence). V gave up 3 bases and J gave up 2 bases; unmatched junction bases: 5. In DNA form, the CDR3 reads TGTGCCAGCAGCTCCGGACTAGCGGGAGGCTCCACAGATACGCAGTATTTT. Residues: CASSSGLAGGSTDTQYF. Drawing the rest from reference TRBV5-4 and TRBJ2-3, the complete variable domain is ETGVTQSPTHLIKTRGQQVTLRCSSQSGHNTVSWYQQALGQGPQFIFQYYREEENGRGNFPPRFSGLQFPNYSSELNVNALELDDSALYLCASSSGLAGGSTDTQYFGPGTRLTVL.